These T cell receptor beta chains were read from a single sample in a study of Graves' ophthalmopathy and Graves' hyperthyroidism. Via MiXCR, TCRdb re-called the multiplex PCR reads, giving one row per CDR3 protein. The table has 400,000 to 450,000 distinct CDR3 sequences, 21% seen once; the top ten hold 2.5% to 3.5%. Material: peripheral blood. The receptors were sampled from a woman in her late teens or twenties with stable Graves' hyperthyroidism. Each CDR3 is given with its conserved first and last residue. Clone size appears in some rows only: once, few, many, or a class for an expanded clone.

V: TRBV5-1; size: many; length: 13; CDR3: CASSLGHNQPQHF
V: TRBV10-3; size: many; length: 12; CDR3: CATKGGGFGYTF
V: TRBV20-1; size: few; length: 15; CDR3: CSAGQGAYMNTEAFF
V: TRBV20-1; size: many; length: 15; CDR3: CSAGLAGRDTGELFF
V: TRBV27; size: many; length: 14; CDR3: CASSFRGRAHEQYF
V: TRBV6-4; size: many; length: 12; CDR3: CATGQGQETQYF
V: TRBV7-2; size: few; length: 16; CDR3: CASSPAVVSGQETQYF
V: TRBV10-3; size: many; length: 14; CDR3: CAISESQTGIGCTF
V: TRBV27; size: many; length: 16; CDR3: CASSLLENSGLGTQYF
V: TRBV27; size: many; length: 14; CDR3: CASRRGHWNTEAFF
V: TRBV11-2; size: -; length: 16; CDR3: CASSLVSAAPNYGYTF
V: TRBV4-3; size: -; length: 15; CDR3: CASSFQGGRADEQYF
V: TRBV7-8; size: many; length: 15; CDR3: CASSLSRWTVTEAFF
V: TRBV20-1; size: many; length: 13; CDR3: CSASREGPYEQYF
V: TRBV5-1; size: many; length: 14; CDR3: CASSSGTGGHEQYF
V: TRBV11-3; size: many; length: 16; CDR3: CASSLETSGNPYEQYF
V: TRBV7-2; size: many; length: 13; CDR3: CASSLEAGRLQHF
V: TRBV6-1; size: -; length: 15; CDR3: CASSTGDANTGELFF
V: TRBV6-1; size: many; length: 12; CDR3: CASSQHLYEQYF
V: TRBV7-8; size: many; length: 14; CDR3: CASSFDGRLTEAFF
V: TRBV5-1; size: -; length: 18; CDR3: CANSSLTSGRPTGETQYF
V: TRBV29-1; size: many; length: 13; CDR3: CSVVWENTGELFF
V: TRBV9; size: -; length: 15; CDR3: CASSVAGEAAYEQYF
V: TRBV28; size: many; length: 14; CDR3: CASSFSGRNQPQHF
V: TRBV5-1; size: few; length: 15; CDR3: CASSLVSTSTDTQYF
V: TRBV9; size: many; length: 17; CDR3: CASSGENTRQGALGAFF
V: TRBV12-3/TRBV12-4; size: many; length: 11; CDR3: CASRIQGEAFF
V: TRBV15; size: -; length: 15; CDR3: CATSRGDNHQETQYF
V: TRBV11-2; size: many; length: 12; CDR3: CASSLTGPGYTF
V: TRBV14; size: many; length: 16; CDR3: CASSQDKRGRLLSYTF
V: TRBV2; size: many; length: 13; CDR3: CASSDDSNQPQHF
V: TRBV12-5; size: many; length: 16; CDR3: CASGLTAGLAGYEQYF
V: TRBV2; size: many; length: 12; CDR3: CASSVRPYGYTF
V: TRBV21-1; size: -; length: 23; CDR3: CASINTPGTSGSRIAPGDMEQYF
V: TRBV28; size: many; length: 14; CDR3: CASSLSGVNYEQYF
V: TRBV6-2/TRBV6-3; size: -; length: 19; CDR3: CASTLGGGAATRWDTEACF
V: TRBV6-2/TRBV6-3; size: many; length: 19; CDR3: CASSYSIGWGSSGANVLTF
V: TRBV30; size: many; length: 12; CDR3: CAWIPPDAQAFF
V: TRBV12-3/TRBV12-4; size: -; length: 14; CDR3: CASSFGGSADTQYF
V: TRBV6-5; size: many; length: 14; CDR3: CASSQDRAGGEQYF
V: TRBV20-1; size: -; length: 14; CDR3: CSATRDIDTGELFF
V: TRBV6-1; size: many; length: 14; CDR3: CASSPAGGLHGYTF
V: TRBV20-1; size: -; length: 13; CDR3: CSAPPRVGYGYTF
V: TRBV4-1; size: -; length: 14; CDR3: CASSPWREDYEQYF
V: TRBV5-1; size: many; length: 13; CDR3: CASRQTGPYEQYF